This T cell receptor beta chain was identified during a study of blood T cell repertoires in COVID-19. Turning to the study itself: Donors in the United States, Italy and Spain gave samples during acute or convalescent COVID-19. From T cells, B-cell-depleted T cells, or PBMCs came the material, which was cDNA or gDNA.

Patients of the Seattle cohort, enrolled during active infection, were followed longitudinally. V was cut by 0 bases and J by 9 bases, with 13 bases left in between. The CDR3 has 14 residues. Germline-derived CDR1 and CDR2 are MNHEY and SMNVEV (reference sequence). In the original processing: Amplifying reference gene primers gave estimates of nucleated cell counts. Using immunoSEQ multiplex PCR, the repertoire was profiled, and TCRdb retains in-frame clones only, with some absent. V and J calls and clone size come straight from that table; D and trimming were deduced from the DNA. The sample includes 310,000 or so clones, 80% to 95% of them seen just once.

The sequence derives from a woman in her 30s with COVID-19, enrolled during active disease. The sequencing input was peripheral blood. This chain joins TRBV27 and TRBJ2-3, with D perhaps matching TRBD2 (6 bases). This chain's CDR3 is CASSLSFGGETQYF. The CDR3 DNA follows: TGTGCCAGCAGTTTATCGTTTGGCGGGGAGACGCAGTATTTT.